This T cell receptor beta chain stems from a study of early T cells in non-severe SARS-CoV-2 infection. Study summary: Sequencing used unsorted whole-blood bulk RNA, so chains lack pairing.

Note on this clonotype: The antigen is undetermined.

This CDR3 is built from 16 residues. The germline V gene has CDR1 SGHVS and CDR2 FNYEAQ. With 2 bases removed from V and 4 bases from J, the gap between germline ends came to 16 bases. Study-level results: VDJdb-based annotation leaned toward anti-spike CD8 responses and missed private and CD4 specificities.

Unique molecular identifier tags were affixed to discrete cDNA molecules. MiXCR was run by TCRdb on the 5' RACE reads, yielding one entry per CDR3 protein. The sample shows 62,000 or so distinct CDR3 sequences, more than 9% of them seen only once. Sequencing was carried out using whole blood. The receptor's source is an adult who was a healthcare worker with PCR-confirmed SARS-CoV-2 infection or an uninfected control (not recorded which). The rearrangement uses TRBV7-6 and TRBJ2-3, with D unresolved. DNA of the CDR3: TGTGCCAGCAGCTTAAGGTCTAGTTTGATCGCAGATACGCAGTATTTT. Amino acid sequence: CASSLRSSLIADTQYF.